These 17 T cell receptor beta chains were sequenced from one sample in a study of T cell responses to AZD1222 COVID-19 vaccine. Sequencing used immunoSEQ multiplex PCR; TCRdb keeps in-frame clones, though not all of them. The table includes approximately 200,000 clones, about 90% detected once. Here the sequenced sample was peripheral blood, taken on day 0 of AZD1222 vaccination. The receptors here all came from an adult in good health.

The V and J genes are TRBV6-2 or TRBV6-3 and TRBJ1-2; 7 nucleotides agree with TRBD1. This CDR3 has 14 residues. Germline V gene data show CDR1 as MNHEY and CDR2 as SVGEGT. V trimming: 6 bases; J trimming: 5 bases; junction bases outside the gene matches: 9. Here the CDR3 DNA reads TGTGCCAGCAGCCGCCAGGGGGAAGGATATGGCTACACCTTC. This sequence encodes CASSRQGEGYGYTF.

The rearrangement joins TRBV28 to TRBJ1-2, with 8 bases lining up with TRBD1. Unmatched junction bases numbered 7, after V lost 1 base and J lost 3 bases. This CDR3 is built from 16 residues. Germline values: CDR1 MDHEN, CDR2 SYDVKM. The CDR3 DNA reads as TGTGCCAGCAGTTTATCCCCAGGGGGCTGGTACTATGGCTACACCTTC. Translated: CASSLSPGGWYYGYTF.

Only a few counts were recorded for this clone. J is TRBJ1-6 and V is TRBV18; 7 bases are a match to TRBD1. The CDR3 totals 12 residues. Unmatched junction bases numbered 3, after V lost 6 bases and J lost 10 bases. Germline values: CDR1 KGHSH, CDR2 LQKENI. CDR3 coding DNA: TGTGCCAGCTCGACAGGGCAGTCACCCCTCCACTTT. Translating it yields CASSTGQSPLHF.

The gene calls are TRBV19 and TRBJ1-2, with D possibly matching TRBD1 (6 bases). The V end lost 5 bases, the J end lost 4 bases, and 14 bases lay between the germline ends. This CDR3 region has 14 residues. CDR1 and CDR2 (germline): LNHDA, SQIVND (reference sequence). This chain's CDR3 is CASSGGQTFYGYTF. In nucleotides, the CDR3 is TGTGCCAGTAGTGGAGGACAGACCTTCTATGGCTACACCTTC.

V is TRBV7-9 and J is TRBJ1-5, with D unresolved. V dropped 2 bases and J dropped 6 bases, with 17 bases sitting between them. Germline CDR1 is SEHNR and CDR2 is FQNEAQ (reference sequence). This CDR3 comprises 16 residues. As DNA, the CDR3 is TGTGCCAGCAGCTTATCAGCGGCCGGGAATGGTCAGCCCCAGCATTTT. It translates to CASSLSAAGNGQPQHF.

The chain couples TRBV19 to TRBJ1-1, with a possible D match to TRBD1 (6 bases). V dropped 4 bases and J dropped 1 base, with 13 bases sitting between them. The length of the CDR3 is 15 residues. Germline CDR1 is LNHDA and CDR2 is SQIVND (reference sequence). CDR3: CASSKGGIPNTEAFF. CDR3 DNA: TGTGCCAGTAGTAAAGGGGGGATACCGAACACTGAAGCTTTCTTT.

This clone was seen more than once but under ten times. The V and J genes are TRBV30 and TRBJ1-4; 10 bases map to TRBD1. V was clipped by 7 bases and J by 7 bases; unmatched bases: 6. CDR1 GTSNPN and CDR2 SVGIG come from the germline V gene (reference sequence). The CDR3 extends over 13 amino acids. CDR3 sequence (DNA): TGTGCCTCCTCGGGGACAGGGGCTGAAAAACTGTTTTTT. It encodes CASSGTGAEKLFF.

The V call is TRBV11-2, the J call TRBJ2-7, with TRBD2 matching over 10 bases. V trimming: 5 bases; J trimming: 6 bases; junction bases outside the gene matches: 7. The CDR3 runs to 14 residues. Germline V lookup: CDR1 SGHAT, CDR2 FQNNGV. The CDR3: CASSHSGGTPEQYF. The CDR3 coding sequence is TGTGCCAGCAGCCATAGCGGGGGGACACCCGAGCAGTACTTC.

This clone was seen a single time. The chain combines TRBV5-5 with TRBJ1-1, with TRBD1 matching over 8 bases. The J segment lost 10 bases and the V segment lost 0 bases, leaving 2 bases of the junction unmatched. CDR1 and CDR2 (germline): SGHKS, YYEKEE (reference sequence). CDR3 length equals 12 residues. This CDR3 is CASSLGQGRAFF. For the CDR3, the DNA is TGTGCCAGCAGCTTGGGACAGGGGAGAGCTTTCTTT. Supplemented by reference TRBV5-5 and TRBJ1-1, the full variable domain reads DAGVTQSPTHLIKTRGQQVTLRCSPISGHKSVSWYQQVLGQGPQFIFQYYEKEERGRGNFPDRFSARQFPNYSSELNVNALLLGDSALYLCASSLGQGRAFFGQGTRLTVV.

V gene TRBV11-2 combines with J gene TRBJ1-1; 7 nucleotides match TRBD1. Unmatched junction bases numbered 6, after V lost 3 bases and J lost 8 bases. The germline CDR1 and CDR2 sequences are SGHAT and FQNNGV. The CDR3 runs 13 residues. CDR3 in DNA: TGTGCCAGCAGCTTCAGCGGACAGGCGGAAGCTTTCTTT. Encoded protein: CASSFSGQAEAFF.

This clone appeared a single time. The chain uses TRBV18 and TRBJ2-7; D remains ambiguous. This CDR3 has 14 amino acids. Trimming took off 0 bases at V and 5 bases at J, with 11 bases between the two ends. Germline V CDR1 and CDR2: KGHSH, LQKENI. CDR3 bases: TGTGCCAGCTCACCACCGGTGGGGTTCAACGAGCAGTACTTC. It codes for CASSPPVGFNEQYF.

The V and J genes are TRBV6-5 and TRBJ2-7, with D perhaps matching TRBD2 (5 bases). V lost 5 bases and J lost 3, with 17 bases in between. The CDR3 contains 15 residues. CDR1 MNHEY and CDR2 SVGAGI come from the germline V gene. In DNA form, the CDR3 reads TGTGCCAGCAGTCCCCGGGCGGGTCGGGGCTACGAGCAGTACTTC. It specifies CASSPRAGRGYEQYF.

A note on this clone: Since no conserved phenylalanine or tryptophan closes the CDR3, a read error is the likely cause. The DNA is left out, because the CDR3 cannot be placed on it with certainty; the CDR3 is given as TCRdb lists it. The chain links TRBV29-1 to TRBJ1-2. The CDR3 region is 8 residues in length, termini included. The germline V gene encodes CDR1 SQVTM and CDR2 ANQGSEA. CDR3 amino acids: CSVEGEML.

This clone has only a few counts. The chain employs TRBV28 and TRBJ1-5; the D gene is possibly TRBD1 (5 bases). Germline values: CDR1 MDHEN, CDR2 SYDVKM. V lost 7 bases, J lost 7 bases, and 14 bases lay in between. This CDR3 contains 13 residues. CDR3 residues: CASTKHGDQPQHF. The CDR3 nucleotides read TGTGCCAGCACTAAACACGGGGACCAGCCCCAGCATTTT.

V and J are TRBV4-1 and TRBJ2-2; unclear D gene. The CDR3 runs 13 residues. Germline assignment: CDR1 MGHRA and CDR2 YSYEKL. The V end was cut by 1 base, the J end by 7 bases, with 7 bases between. The CDR3 spells CASSQVQSGELFF. The CDR3 DNA follows: TGCGCCAGCAGCCAAGTTCAAAGCGGGGAGCTGTTTTTT.

In this sample, this clone turned up a few times. J is TRBJ1-5 and V is TRBV6-2 or TRBV6-3; no firm D call. The CDR3 runs 14 residues. Trimming shortened V by 4 bases and J by 3 bases, and 10 bases separated the two germline ends. CDR1 and CDR2 (germline): MNHEY, SVGEGT. In DNA, the CDR3 is TGTGCCAGCAGTTTGGATCGGCCCAATCAGCCCCAGCATTTT. Its protein is CASSLDRPNQPQHF.

V and J are TRBV6-5 and TRBJ2-7; 7 bases are shared with TRBD2. The trim removed 8 bases at V and 2 bases at J, leaving 12 bases unmatched. The CDR3 consists of 15 residues. Germline CDR1 is MNHEY and CDR2 is SVGAGI. The CDR3 DNA reads as TGTGCCAGCTCGGGTGGGCTAGCGGTGACCTACGAGCAGTACTTC. The encoded protein is CASSGGLAVTYEQYF.